These 8 T cell receptor beta chains were all obtained from the same sample, sequenced in a study of T cells after yellow fever vaccination (dated by TCRdb to 2018 to 2020). The library was built by means of 5' RACE. The sequencer was an Illumina HiSeq 2500. The raw public data were reprocessed by TCRdb itself: fastp quality trimming at Q25, MiXCR clonotype calling, in-frame beta chains only. Rows are unified per CDR3 protein, each entry keeping the most common DNA and genes. Here the sample has around 530,000 distinct CDR3 sequences; less than 20% occur a single time. 15% to 20% of the sample goes to the ten largest clones. The treatment or condition label, read with the paper, signifies: live attenuated yellow fever vaccine strain. The sample was PBMCs, taken about 5 days after the first yellow fever vaccination. The receptors here all came from a man younger than 35 who received the YFV17D yellow fever vaccine.

This clonotype was seen only once. V and J are TRBV7-3 and TRBJ1-6, with D unclear. The CDR3 extends over 14 amino acids. Germline-derived CDR1 and CDR2 are SGHTA and FQGTGA. The V gene lost 5 bases and the J gene lost 11 bases, with 16 bases spanning the gap. CDR3 DNA: TGTGCCAGCAGCCCCCCCCTCCCCATGCCACCCCTCCACTTT. This codes for CASSPPLPMPPLHF.

The J gene is TRBJ2-4, the V gene TRBV7-9; the match to TRBD1 covers 7 bases. V was pared by 5 bases and J by 2 bases, with 9 bases of the junction left unmatched. Germline-derived CDR1 and CDR2 are SEHNR and FQNEAQ (reference sequence). This CDR3 comprises 16 residues. The CDR3 nucleotides are TGTGCCAGCAGCCACGGACAGGTCCTAACCAAAAACATTCAGTACTTC. It translates to CASSHGQVLTKNIQYF.

The table lists this clonotype with many counts. The chain couples TRBV2 to TRBJ1-2, with unresolved D. This CDR3 is 15 amino acids long. The germline V gene encodes CDR1 SNHLY and CDR2 FYNNEI. Trimming stripped 0 bases from V and 8 bases from J, with 16 bases between. Here the CDR3 reads CASSEAQASYLGYTF. CDR3 bases: TGTGCCAGCAGTGAAGCGCAGGCGAGTTACCTAGGCTACACCTTC.

The sample holds a few counts of this clonotype. The genes are TRBV11-2 and TRBJ2-1; no clear D gene. The CDR3 runs to 14 residues. Germline V gene data show CDR1 as SGHAT and CDR2 as FQNNGV. Trimming stripped 4 bases from V and 3 bases from J, with 10 bases between. The CDR3, as DNA: TGTGCCAGCAGCTCGCGAACCGGCTACAATGAGCAGTTCTTC. Its protein product is CASSSRTGYNEQFF. Complete variable domain (other parts from reference TRBV11-2 and TRBJ2-1): EAGVAQSPRYKIIEKRQSVAFWCNPISGHATLYWYQQILGQGPKLLIQFQNNGVVDDSQLPKDRFSAERLKGVDSTLKIQPAKLEDSAVYLCASSSRTGYNEQFFGPGTRLTVL.

The gene calls are TRBV5-4 and TRBJ2-2; TRBD2 matches at 8 bases. V shed 0 bases and J 2 bases; nucleotides not matched to a gene: 12. The CDR3 totals 19 residues. CDR1 SGHNT and CDR2 YYREEE come from the germline V gene (reference sequence). CDR3 DNA sequence: TGTGCCAGCAGCTTGGACTTCGGTGCGGGGGGCCGAAACACCGGGGAGCTGTTTTTT. Its translation is CASSLDFGAGGRNTGELFF.

This clonotype has just a few counts. V is TRBV20-1 and J is TRBJ2-7; D is perhaps TRBD2 (5 bases). Looked up from germline, CDR1 is DFQATT and CDR2 is SNEGSKA (reference sequence). The CDR3 is 12 residues long. V shed 7 bases and J shed 6 bases, with 16 bases lying between them. CDR3 nucleotides: TGCAGTGTCACGAGAGGCGGGCTCGAGCAGTACGTC. This encodes CSVTRGGLEQYV.

The rearrangement joins TRBV5-1 to TRBJ1-1, with D unresolved. CDR1 is SGHRS and CDR2 is YFSETQ in the germline V gene. V was pared by 0 bases and J by 4 bases, with 13 bases between. The CDR3 runs to 15 residues. The CDR3 sequence is CASSLAGIVGTEAFF. The CDR3 DNA sequence: TGCGCCAGCAGCTTGGCGGGGATTGTCGGCACTGAAGCTTTCTTT.

This clonotype occurred a few times. V is TRBV7-9 and J is TRBJ1-2, with D possibly being TRBD1 (5 bases). The V gene lost 5 bases and the J gene lost 4 bases, with 14 bases spanning the gap. Germline CDR1 is SEHNR and CDR2 is FQNEAQ (reference sequence). CDR3 length: 14 amino acids. The CDR3 reads CASSVLGGPYGYTF. The CDR3, as DNA: TGTGCCAGCAGCGTCCTGGGGGGTCCCTATGGCTACACCTTC.